The source of this T cell receptor (beta chain) is a study of cytomegalovirus exposure and HLA in healthy donors. This clone appeared a few times. Trimming at V came to 0 bases and at J to 6 bases, leaving 6 bases not matched to a gene. The CDR3 extends over 17 amino acids. The germline CDR1 and CDR2 sequences are SEHNR and FQNEAQ (reference sequence). The study ran its PCR with 60 Vbeta and 13 Jbeta primers. Libraries were prepared by immunoSEQ multiplex PCR; TCRdb keeps only in-frame clonotypes and omits some of them. The sample yields under 200,000 clones, nearly 80% seen once. The source is a woman in her 30s in good health and CMV-seropositive. This chain links TRBV7-9 with TRBJ2-1; 12 nucleotides match TRBD2. Sequenced input: PBMCs. The CDR3: CASSLALAGGGTNEQFF. CDR3 DNA sequence: TGTGCCAGCAGCTTAGCGCTAGCGGGAGGGGGGACCAATGAGCAGTTCTTC. Full variable domain (rest looked up from reference TRBV7-9 and TRBJ2-1): DTGVSQNPRHKITKRGQNVTFRCDPISEHNRLYWYRQTLGQGPEFLTYFQNEAQLEKSRLLSDRFSAERPKGSFSTLEIQRTEQGDSAMYLCASSLALAGGGTNEQFFGPGTRLTVL.